This entry lists 27 T cell receptor beta chains sequenced from one sample in a study of cytomegalovirus exposure and HLA in healthy donors. The protocol was immunoSEQ multiplex PCR, while the TCRdb copy is restricted to in-frame clones and leaves out a portion. Of 120,000 to 150,000 clones listed, roughly nine tenths are singletons. The sequenced sample consisted of PBMCs. These receptors were collected from a man aged 18 to 29 in good health and CMV-seronegative.

The chain links TRBV11-2 to TRBJ2-1; D possibly corresponds to TRBD1 (6 bases). The CDR3 sequence is 13 residues long. Germline values: CDR1 SGHAT, CDR2 FQNNGV. V was cut by 1 base and J by 10 bases, with 11 bases left in between. CDR3 in DNA: TGTGCCAGCAGCTTAGTCCCCGACAGGGAGCAGTTCTTC. As protein: CASSLVPDREQFF.

This rearrangement joins TRBV15 to TRBJ2-1; 7 nucleotides agree with TRBD2. Germline-derived CDR1 and CDR2 are LNHNV and YYDKDF (reference sequence). Trimming at V came to 3 bases and at J to 5 bases, leaving 10 bases not matched to a gene. The CDR3 runs 16 residues. In DNA, the CDR3 is TGTGCCACCAGCAGTAACCTAGCGGACCATAACAATGAGCAGTTCTTC. This codes for CATSSNLADHNNEQFF.

The chain links TRBV5-4 to TRBJ2-5, with TRBD2 as a possible D gene (6 bases). The germline V gene has CDR1 SGHNT and CDR2 YYREEE (reference sequence). The V end was cut by 4 bases, the J end by 6 bases, with 16 bases between. The CDR3 extends over 14 amino acids. The CDR3 protein is CASSVPEGQKTQYF. The CDR3 DNA sequence: TGTGCCAGCAGCGTACCGGAGGGCCAGAAGACCCAGTACTTC.

The rearrangement links TRBV9 to TRBJ2-1; D remains unclear. The CDR3 totals 13 residues. V was clipped by 2 bases and J by 3 bases, with 6 bases between them. CDR1 is SGDLS, CDR2 YYNGEE, per germline. The CDR3 DNA sequence: TGTGCCAGCAGCGTGCCAGACTACAATGAGCAGTTCTTC. It codes for CASSVPDYNEQFF. The full variable domain, its missing parts supplied by reference TRBV9 and TRBJ2-1, is DSGVTQTPKHLITATGQRVTLRCSPRSGDLSVYWYQQSLDQGLQFLIQYYNGEERAKGNILERFSAQQFPDLHSELNLSSLELGDSALYFCASSVPDYNEQFFGPGTRLTVL.

V is TRBV7-2 and J is TRBJ2-1; 10 bases agree with TRBD2. V lost 5 bases, J lost 0 bases, and 1 base stayed unmatched. The CDR3 contains 15 residues. CDR1 and CDR2 (germline): SGHTA, FQGNSA. The CDR3 loop is CASSASGSSYNEQFF. The CDR3 DNA reads as TGTGCCAGCAGCGCTAGCGGGAGCTCCTACAATGAGCAGTTCTTC.

The chain recombines TRBV6-5 with TRBJ1-2, with D perhaps TRBD1 (6 bases). This CDR3 contains 15 residues. V lost 0 bases and J lost 7, with 15 bases in between. Germline CDR1 is MNHEY and CDR2 is SVGAGI. In DNA form, the CDR3 reads TGTGCCAGCAGTTACTCGTCCAGGGGTCGCGGTGGCTACACCTTC. Protein: CASSYSSRGRGGYTF.

The chain joins TRBV5-1 to TRBJ2-7; 10 bases are a match to TRBD1. Trimming took 4 bases from V and 4 from J; bases not matched to a gene: 8. The CDR3 runs to 15 residues. From germline, CDR1 is SGHRS and CDR2 YFSETQ. The CDR3 sequence: CASSRGGQGSYEQYF. CDR3 coding DNA: TGCGCCAGCAGCCGTGGGGGACAGGGGAGTTACGAGCAGTACTTC.

Turning to this clone: At one end, the junction sequence differs from germline, possibly due to a read error. In nucleotides, the CDR3 is TGTGCCAGCAGCCTAGATGGGACAGGGCGAAACGGAGCTTTCTTT. This gives the protein CASSLDGTGRNGAFF. The rearrangement uses TRBV11-3 and TRBJ1-1, with 9 bases lining up with TRBD1. The CDR3 consists of 15 residues. Germline lookup yields CDR1 SGHNT and CDR2 YENEEA.

This chain uses TRBV5-1 with TRBJ2-2; maybe TRBD2 (5 bases). The CDR3 extends over 14 amino acids. Germline V CDR1 and CDR2: SGHRS, YFSETQ. V lost 1 base and J 6 bases, leaving 10 bases between the germline ends. CDR3 in DNA: TGCGCCAGCAGCTTGTGGCTGGGAGCCGGGGAGCTGTTTTTT. Protein: CASSLWLGAGELFF.

V gene TRBV7-2 combines with J gene TRBJ1-3; possible D gene TRBD1, 6 bases. This CDR3 spans 15 amino acids. Germline V CDR1 and CDR2: SGHTA, FQGNSA. V lost 4 bases and J 0 bases, leaving 10 bases between the germline ends. The CDR3 DNA sequence: TGTGCCAGCAGCTCGGACAGTTTCTCTGGAAACACCATATATTTT. Protein sequence: CASSSDSFSGNTIYF.

The chain employs TRBV27 and TRBJ1-5; D is ambiguous. The V gene's germline CDR1 is MNHEY and CDR2 SMNVEV (reference sequence). The CDR3 is 13 amino acids. The V gene lost 5 bases and the J gene lost 4 bases, with 9 bases spanning the gap. Written as DNA, the CDR3 is TGTGCCAGCAGTCCCCAGGTAAATCAGCCCCAGCATTTT. Residues: CASSPQVNQPQHF.

The chain recombines TRBV5-1 with TRBJ2-2, with 10 bases that match TRBD1. The CDR3 extends over 15 amino acids. The V gene's germline CDR1 is SGHRS and CDR2 YFSETQ. The V gene end was trimmed by 7 bases and the J gene end by 4 bases; junction bases not matched to a gene: 7. This chain's CDR3 is CASRDRGPGTGELFF. The CDR3 DNA reads TGCGCCAGCCGTGACAGGGGGCCAGGCACCGGGGAGCTGTTTTTT.

The genes are TRBV27 and TRBJ2-1; TRBD2 is a possible D gene (6 bases). The CDR3 is 16 residues long. Germline V gene data show CDR1 as MNHEY and CDR2 as SMNVEV (reference sequence). The V end lost 4 bases, the J end lost 3 bases, and 16 bases lay between the germline ends. CDR3 nucleotide sequence: TGTGCCAGCAGTTACTATAGCGGCCTTCTCTACAATGAGCAGTTCTTC. Translation gives CASSYYSGLLYNEQFF.

This clone has only a few counts. The chain couples TRBV6-6 to TRBJ1-5; TRBD1 is a possible D gene (6 bases). The CDR3 runs 15 residues. The germline V gene has CDR1 MNHNY and CDR2 SVGAGI (reference sequence). The V end lost 7 bases, the J end lost 7 bases, and 20 bases lay between the germline ends. CDR3 coding DNA: TGTGCCAGCACCCCTCCGGGGGGGCTTAGGCAGCCCCAGCATTTT. This translates into CASTPPGGLRQPQHF.

The CDR3 DNA reads as TGCGCCAGCAGCTTGGCAGGGAGGGATCAGCCCCAGCATTTT. It encodes CASSLAGRDQPQHF. The chain employs TRBV5-1 and TRBJ1-5; possible D gene TRBD1, 5 bases. The V end was cut by 0 bases, the J end by 5 bases, with 9 bases between. The CDR3 runs to 14 residues. Germline lookup yields CDR1 SGHRS and CDR2 YFSETQ.

The chain recombines TRBV10-3 with TRBJ2-7; 9 nucleotides match TRBD2. J gave up 5 bases and V 10 bases, and 9 bases lay outside the gene matches. The CDR3 loop spans 13 amino acids. CDR1 is ENHRY, CDR2 SYGVKD, per germline. CDR3 in amino acids: CATWAGGNHEQYF. Written as DNA, the CDR3 is TGTGCCACTTGGGCGGGAGGGAACCACGAGCAGTACTTC.

The rearrangement links TRBV15 to TRBJ1-2; D possibly corresponds to TRBD1 (6 bases). The CDR3 covers 16 residues. V was shortened by 3 bases and J by 3 bases, with 17 bases between the two germline ends. Germline CDR1 LNHNV, CDR2 YYDKDF (reference sequence). CDR3 bases: TGTGCCACCAGCAGCCTCCGGGGGGGCAAACACTATGGCTACACCTTC. Protein product: CATSSLRGGKHYGYTF. Drawing the rest from reference TRBV15 and TRBJ1-2, the complete variable domain is DAMVIQNPRYQVTQFGKPVTLSCSQTLNHNVMYWYQQKSSQAPKLLFHYYDKDFNNEADTPDNFQSRRPNTSFCFLDIRSPGLGDTAMYLCATSSLRGGKHYGYTFGSGTRLTVV.

The rearrangement joins TRBV6-1 to TRBJ2-1, with TRBD2 identical over 7 bases. V was clipped by 6 bases and J by 4 bases; unmatched bases: 6. The germline V gene encodes CDR1 MNHNS and CDR2 SASEGT. CDR3 length: 14 amino acids. CDR3 amino acids: CASRHSGDYNEQFF. The CDR3 DNA is TGTGCCAGCAGACACAGCGGGGATTACAATGAGCAGTTCTTC.

This clone was found once. The chain couples TRBV4-1 to TRBJ2-1; D is uncertain. This CDR3 comprises 14 residues. Trimming left V 2 bases short and J 11 bases short, with 16 bases between. Germline V gene sequence: CDR1 MGHRA, CDR2 YSYEKL. The CDR3 bases are TGCGCCAGCAGCCAACCTACGACATCCCACCAGCAGTTCTTC. Translating gives CASSQPTTSHQQFF.

The chain employs TRBV9 and TRBJ2-5; the match to TRBD1 covers 8 bases. The CDR3 is made up of 16 amino acids. CDR1 SGDLS and CDR2 YYNGEE come from the germline V gene. V trimming: 1 base; J trimming: 4 bases; junction bases outside the gene matches: 9. The CDR3 sequence: CASSVRADRVGETQYF. In DNA, the CDR3 is TGTGCCAGCAGCGTAAGAGCGGACAGGGTGGGAGAGACCCAGTACTTC. The full variable domain, with the rest looked up from reference TRBV9 and TRBJ2-5, is DSGVTQTPKHLITATGQRVTLRCSPRSGDLSVYWYQQSLDQGLQFLIQYYNGEERAKGNILERFSAQQFPDLHSELNLSSLELGDSALYFCASSVRADRVGETQYFGPGTRLLVL.

The rearrangement joins TRBV6-5 to TRBJ2-7, with 9 nucleotides matching TRBD2. Germline CDR1 MNHEY, CDR2 SVGAGI. The trim removed 5 bases at V and 2 bases at J, leaving 4 bases unmatched. The CDR3 has 14 residues. CDR3 coding DNA: TGTGCCAGCAGTAGGACTAGCGATACCTACGAGCAGTACTTC. It encodes CASSRTSDTYEQYF.

The gene calls are TRBV10-3 and TRBJ2-1, with 16 bases that match TRBD2. The CDR3 loop spans 17 amino acids. Germline CDR1 is ENHRY and CDR2 is SYGVKD. Unmatched junction bases numbered 7, after V lost 6 bases and J lost 5 bases. In DNA, the CDR3 is TGTGCCATCAGCGGACCGGGACTAGCGGGGGGGCACAATGAGCAGTTCTTC. Its protein is CAISGPGLAGGHNEQFF.

V and J are TRBV7-2 and TRBJ1-5; maybe TRBD1 (6 bases). There are 13 residues in the CDR3. Germline loops: CDR1 SGHTA, CDR2 FQGNSA. The V end was cut by 5 bases, the J end by 5 bases, with 10 bases between. In DNA form, the CDR3 reads TGTGCCAGCAGCCAGGACAGCCATCAGCCCCAGCATTTT. Residues: CASSQDSHQPQHF.

Turning to this clone: This sample also contains other DNA sequences that code for the same CDR3. The rearrangement links TRBV27 to TRBJ1-5; unclear D gene. V gave up 0 bases and J gave up 0 bases, with 9 bases separating them. Germline-derived CDR1 and CDR2 are MNHEY and SMNVEV (reference sequence). This CDR3 has 16 amino acids. In DNA form, the CDR3 reads TGTGCCAGCAGTTTATCGCCAGACTATAGCAATCAGCCCCAGCATTTT. Translation gives CASSLSPDYSNQPQHF.

The chain carries TRBV21-1 and TRBJ1-5; the table assigns TRBD1, which was not confirmed against the DNA. TRBV21-1 is designated a pseudogene. This CDR3 is 18 amino acids long. For the CDR3, the DNA is TGTGCCAGCAGCAAAGGACATCGGGCAGGGGGTTGTAATCAGCCCCAGCATTTT. Encoded protein: CASSKGHRAGGCNQPQHF.

The chain is built from TRBV7-2 and TRBJ2-7; TRBD2 aligns across 14 bases. The CDR3 length is 15 residues. The germline V gene has CDR1 SGHTA and CDR2 FQGNSA. V shed 4 bases, J shed 6 bases, and the junction held 5 bases outside the gene matches. Here the CDR3 DNA reads TGTGCCAGCAGCTCACGACTAGCGGGAGGGGGCGAGCAGTACTTC. Protein sequence: CASSSRLAGGGEQYF.

This clone appeared a few times. The chain has TRBV25-1 and TRBJ1-4, with no clear D. Germline CDR1 reads MGHDK; CDR2 reads SYGVNS. Trimming left V 0 bases short and J 10 bases short, with 9 bases between. The CDR3 covers 13 residues. This CDR3 reads CASSEYMEGKLFF. CDR3 nucleotide sequence: TGTGCCAGCAGTGAATATATGGAGGGAAAACTGTTTTTT.